Below, one T cell receptor beta chain is given with its context. There is no known antigen for this receptor. Qualities for individual bases were not recorded, and no much larger clone is one base off. TCRbeta CDR3 regions were amplified from genomic DNA by means of the immunoSEQ Assay, a bias-controlled multiplex PCR. As for the authors' bioinformatics: Within the assay, amplification of reference gene primers was used to estimate how many nucleated cells each sample contained. To quantify the absolute abundance of each unique TCRbeta CDR3 rearrangement, sequence reads were collapsed and filtered. For each sample, productive Simpson clonality was calculated by taking the square root of Simpson's diversity index across productive rearrangements. This immuneACCESS table, as held by TCRdb, lists in-frame sequences with V and J called but not all clones. Of the missing ones, under half trace to an unresolved V gene in checked studies; the others have no known cause. Clone size and the V and J calls come from that table; the DNA yielded D and trimming. For this sample the table gives 85,000 to 110,000 clones, of which around 90% were detected only once. The top ten clones comprise about a sixth of the sample.

Each collaborating institution followed its own protocols to collect whole blood in K2EDTA tubes. For TCRbeta analysis, collaborators shipped samples in one of three forms: frozen whole blood, isolated PBMCs, or DNA extracted from either of those sample types. This record belongs to a study of blood T cell repertoires in COVID-19 (TCRdb year 2020). About the study as a whole: Samples from collaborators originated in the United States, Italy and Spain and spanned both the acute and convalescent phases of COVID-19. The samples were drawn from two sources: the first 160 participants of the ongoing ImmuneRACE study, and 1,000 to 1,500 subjects contributed by 6 global collaborators. The dataset comprised deeply sampled blood TCRbeta repertoires from subjects exposed to, actively infected with, or recovered from COVID-19. Where available, HLA class I and class II types were obtained from metadata supplied by the sample provider rather than from assay-based typing. The material from the prospective study consisted of cDNA or gDNA derived from T cells, B-cell-depleted T cells, or PBMCs. Sample metadata almost always included a de-identified subject ID, COVID-19 status, age in years and sex. A freely available public database, intended as a resource for researchers studying the immune response to SARS-CoV-2, is where the repertoires were released.

General study outcomes and caveats: Clinical and demographic metadata were provided uncurated, with the amount varying by source and participant.

The sample taken for sequencing was peripheral blood. This clonotype was obtained from an elderly woman in a cohort sampled during active COVID-19.

The CDR3 here reads CASSQDQGQQHF. The sequence in DNA is TGTGCCAGCAGCCAAGACCAGGGACAGCAGCATTTT. Rearrangement joined TRBV3-1 (or the pseudogene TRBV3-2) to TRBJ1-5; 7 central nucleotides agree with TRBD1. CDR1 and CDR2 are read off the germline V gene (reference sequence) as LGHDT and YNNKEL. The CDR3 goes from the cysteine to the phenylalanine over 12 residues. The only DNA kept is the CDR3, 36 bases in frame from the first base. Ends trimmed: V by 0 bases, J by 13 bases; bases unmatched to a gene: 3.